The 29 T cell receptor beta chains presented below share a single source sample, sequenced in a study of cytomegalovirus exposure and HLA in healthy donors. The PCR ran on 60 Vbeta and 13 Jbeta primers. Assay: immunoSEQ multiplex PCR; the TCRdb copy retains only in-frame clones and omits some. The table records under 200,000 clones, 82% of them present only once. What was sequenced was PBMCs. These receptors were taken from a man aged 50-59 years in good health and CMV-seropositive.

CDR3 protein: CASSSDRFYEQYF. For the CDR3, the DNA is TGTGCCAGCAGTTCGGACAGGTTCTACGAGCAGTACTTC. This sequence joins TRBV27 and TRBJ2-7; 7 bases are a match to TRBD1. This CDR3 comprises 13 residues. V was clipped by 4 bases and J by 3 bases; unmatched bases: 3. CDR1 is MNHEY and CDR2 is SMNVEV in the germline V gene (reference sequence).

The V and J genes are TRBV18 and TRBJ1-1; 7 bases agree with TRBD1. Germline values: CDR1 KGHSH, CDR2 LQKENI. CDR3 length equals 15 residues. The V segment lost 4 bases and the J segment 7 bases; nucleotides outside the gene matches: 12. CDR3 nucleotides: TGTGCCAGCTCACTTGGGACAGCGGAAACAGATGAAGCTTTCTTT. This gives the protein CASSLGTAETDEAFF.

This rearrangement joins TRBV10-3 to TRBJ1-3; 8 bases map to TRBD1. The CDR3 spans 15 residues. Looked up from germline, CDR1 is ENHRY and CDR2 is SYGVKD. V lost 7 bases and J lost 0; bases outside the gene matches: 5. CDR3 nucleotides: TGTGCCATCACTCCGGGACAGGACTCTGGAAACACCATATATTTT. Its translation is CAITPGQDSGNTIYF.

The genes are TRBV12-5 and TRBJ2-2; 8 bases line up with TRBD2. The trim removed 4 bases at V and 6 bases at J, leaving 7 bases unmatched. The CDR3 contains 15 residues. Germline CDR1 is LGHNT and CDR2 is FRNRAP. CDR3 sequence (DNA): TGTGCTAGTGGTTCCCCTGGGACTAGTTCCGGGGAGCTGTTTTTT. It specifies CASGSPGTSSGELFF.

This clone was seen only once. The chain employs TRBV19 and TRBJ1-5; weak D call: TRBD1 (6 bases). Germline assignment: CDR1 LNHDA and CDR2 SQIVND (reference sequence). The CDR3 has 15 amino acids. V was trimmed by 9 bases and J by 5 bases, leaving 20 bases between them. CDR3 region: CASNLGGVFDQPQHF. DNA of the CDR3: TGTGCCAGCAACTTAGGGGGGGTTTTTGATCAGCCCCAGCATTTT.

V gene TRBV6-5 combines with J gene TRBJ2-7; D is undetermined. The V and J ends lost 7 bases and 2 bases respectively, with 18 bases between them. From germline, CDR1 is MNHEY and CDR2 SVGAGI. This CDR3 region has 15 residues. CDR3 DNA sequence: TGTGCCAGCAATACCGGTCCGCCTGTGGCCTACGAGCAGTACTTC. Its translation: CASNTGPPVAYEQYF.

The gene calls are TRBV11-2 and TRBJ2-6; a possible D gene is TRBD1 (5 bases). CDR3 size: 16 residues. CDR1 SGHAT and CDR2 FQNNGV come from the germline V gene. V dropped 7 bases and J dropped 7 bases, with 20 bases sitting between them. The DNA of the CDR3 is TGTGCCAGCACCAGTACAGGTCGTTATGGTGCCAACGTCCTGACTTTC. Protein sequence: CASTSTGRYGANVLTF.

The table lists this clone with a few counts. This chain links TRBV27 with TRBJ2-2, with TRBD2 identical over 8 bases. The junction had 8 bases not matched to a gene; V was cut back by 6 bases and J by 5 bases. This CDR3 has 15 residues. Germline V lookup: CDR1 MNHEY, CDR2 SMNVEV (reference sequence). The CDR3 sequence is CASSPRASGTGELFF. CDR3 nucleotide sequence: TGTGCCAGCAGCCCAAGGGCTAGCGGGACCGGGGAGCTGTTTTTT.

This clone was found a few times. The V call is TRBV6-5, the J call TRBJ2-3, with a tentative D call TRBD2 (6 bases). This CDR3 has 13 amino acids. Germline V gene sequence: CDR1 MNHEY, CDR2 SVGAGI. V was pared by 5 bases and J by 8 bases, with 14 bases between. The CDR3 spells CASSPGEWGTQYF. Written as DNA, the CDR3 is TGTGCCAGCAGTCCGGGAGAATGGGGTACGCAGTATTTT.

V and J are TRBV7-9 and TRBJ2-1; 10 bases match TRBD1. This CDR3 comprises 14 residues. CDR1 and CDR2 from the germline V gene are SEHNR and FQNEAQ (reference sequence). With V trimmed by 6 bases and J by 7 bases, 6 bases remained unmatched. In nucleotides, the CDR3 is TGTGCCAGCAGAGAGACAGGGGGCATAAATGAGCAGTTCTTC. This sequence encodes CASRETGGINEQFF.

The rearrangement joins TRBV7-2 to TRBJ2-5, with D possibly matching TRBD2 (6 bases). Germline V gene sequence: CDR1 SGHTA, CDR2 FQGNSA. V was pared by 4 bases and J by 5 bases, with 20 bases between. CDR3 length: 16 amino acids. The CDR3 DNA reads TGTGCCAGCAGCTCCCCCGGTACGGGACTGCGGGAGACCCAGTACTTC. Its translation: CASSSPGTGLRETQYF.

This sequence joins TRBV10-3 and TRBJ1-2; 7 bases align to TRBD1. Germline V CDR1 and CDR2: ENHRY, SYGVKD. With 2 bases clipped from V and 3 bases from J, the junction kept 9 bases outside the gene matches. The length of the CDR3 is 16 residues. The CDR3 DNA sequence: TGTGCCATCAGTGAGGTTGGAGGGGGCGCCGACTATGGCTACACCTTC. It is translated as CAISEVGGGADYGYTF.

This clone was detected only once. The V and J genes are TRBV2 and TRBJ2-6, with 8 bases aligning to TRBD1. The V gene end was trimmed by 4 bases and the J gene end by 0 bases; junction bases not matched to a gene: 14. Germline CDR1 is SNHLY and CDR2 is FYNNEI. The CDR3 loop spans 20 amino acids. The CDR3 is CASSAASGGRTTSGANVLTF. As DNA, the CDR3 is TGTGCCAGCAGTGCGGCCTCAGGGGGCCGTACGACCTCTGGGGCCAACGTCCTGACTTTC.

This clone was seen a few times. The chain joins TRBV7-2 to TRBJ1-6, with D possibly being TRBD1 (6 bases). This CDR3 is built from 13 residues. Trimming cost V 5 bases and J 4 bases, with 6 bases left between them. Germline V gene data show CDR1 as SGHTA and CDR2 as FQGNSA. DNA of the CDR3: TGTGCCAGCAGCGGACAGTATAATTCACCCCTCCACTTT. Translating it yields CASSGQYNSPLHF.

The chain carries TRBV7-9 and TRBJ1-4; possible D gene TRBD1, 6 bases. Germline V lookup: CDR1 SEHNR, CDR2 FQNEAQ (reference sequence). CDR3 length: 15 residues. V was trimmed by 1 base and J by 1 base, leaving 7 bases between them. CDR3: CASSLGGGTNEKLFF. DNA for the CDR3: TGTGCCAGCAGCTTAGGAGGGGGAACTAATGAAAAACTGTTTTTT.

This sequence joins TRBV7-9 and TRBJ2-2; D is uncertain. This CDR3 spans 13 amino acids. Germline loops: CDR1 SEHNR, CDR2 FQNEAQ (reference sequence). Trimming pared 1 base from V and 5 bases from J, leaving 5 bases between. CDR3 loop: CASSLGSTGELFF. The DNA of the CDR3 is TGTGCCAGCAGCTTAGGTAGTACCGGGGAGCTGTTTTTT.

A few counts support this clone. The V call is TRBV4-3, the J call TRBJ2-5; weak D call: TRBD1 (6 bases). The V gene's germline CDR1 is LGHNA and CDR2 YSLEER. Trimming shortened V by 0 bases and J by 6 bases, and 8 bases separated the two germline ends. The CDR3 contains 13 residues. The CDR3 sequence: CASSQDRGQTQYF. The CDR3 DNA follows: TGCGCCAGCAGCCAAGACAGGGGTCAGACCCAGTACTTC.

The genes are TRBV5-5 and TRBJ2-5; 9 bases align to TRBD1. CDR1 SGHKS and CDR2 YYEKEE come from the germline V gene (reference sequence). The CDR3 has 15 residues. V was pared by 4 bases and J by 4 bases, with 8 bases of the junction left unmatched. The DNA for the CDR3 is TGTGCCAGCAGCGGAGGGACAGGGAAGGGAGAGACCCAGTACTTC. Its protein product is CASSGGTGKGETQYF.

This clone was seen once. The rearrangement joins TRBV5-1 to TRBJ1-4; D is undetermined. The CDR3 has 16 residues. Germline V CDR1 and CDR2: SGHRS, YFSETQ. Deletions cut 0 bases from V and 2 bases from J, with 11 bases between. The CDR3 reads CASSLAGEITNEKLFF. CDR3 nucleotide sequence: TGCGCCAGCAGCTTGGCCGGGGAAATCACTAATGAAAAACTGTTTTTT.

The genes are TRBV27 and TRBJ1-5; no firm D call. With 4 bases removed from V and 7 bases from J, the gap between germline ends came to 23 bases. There are 17 residues in the CDR3. Germline CDR1 and CDR2: MNHEY and SMNVEV (reference sequence). The CDR3 loop is CASSSTPEAAVRQPQHF. The DNA for the CDR3 is TGTGCCAGCAGTTCAACCCCCGAGGCCGCGGTTCGACAGCCCCAGCATTTT.

The V call is TRBV28, the J call TRBJ2-7; 14 nucleotides line up with TRBD2. The CDR3 spans 15 residues. CDR1 and CDR2 from the germline V gene are MDHEN and SYDVKM. With 5 bases clipped from V and 9 bases from J, the junction kept 9 bases outside the gene matches. The DNA for the CDR3 is TGTGCCAGCAGTCCGAGACTAGCGGGAGGGCGCGGGCAGTACTTC. It encodes CASSPRLAGGRGQYF.

The chain is built from TRBV30 and TRBJ2-3; D not certain. The V and J ends lost 5 bases and 0 bases respectively, with 9 bases between them. In germline, CDR1 is GTSNPN, CDR2 SVGIG (reference sequence). The CDR3 is 13 residues long. The CDR3 sequence is CAWGKLSTDTQYF. The CDR3 bases are TGTGCCTGGGGCAAATTGAGCACAGATACGCAGTATTTT.

The rearrangement links TRBV28 to TRBJ2-6, with D possibly being TRBD1 (5 bases). The length of the CDR3 is 18 residues. Germline V gene lookup returns CDR1 MDHEN and CDR2 SYDVKM. Deletions cut 5 bases from V and 0 bases from J, with 17 bases between. The CDR3 protein is CASSLGHLRNSGANVLTF. The CDR3 region has the DNA TGTGCCAGCAGTCTCGGACACCTGAGGAACTCTGGGGCCAACGTCCTGACTTTC.

Regarding this clone: This sample also contains other DNA sequences that code for the same CDR3. The chain has TRBV5-1 and TRBJ1-3; D ambiguous. CDR1 and CDR2 from the germline V gene are SGHRS and YFSETQ. V was shortened by 2 bases and J by 2 bases, with 11 bases between the two germline ends. This CDR3 spans 15 amino acids. The CDR3 loop is CASSFGLQTGNTIYF. The CDR3, as DNA: TGCGCCAGCAGCTTTGGCCTCCAAACTGGAAACACCATATATTTT.

The J gene is TRBJ1-1, the V gene TRBV7-6, with TRBD1 as a possible D gene (5 bases). Germline V gene data show CDR1 as SGHVS and CDR2 as FNYEAQ. The CDR3 sequence is 14 residues long. Between the trimmed V and J ends, which lost 1 base and 3 bases, there was a span of 9 bases. The CDR3, as DNA: TGTGCCAGCAGCTTAGTAGGGGATTACACTGAAGCTTTCTTT. Its translation: CASSLVGDYTEAFF.

The chain carries TRBV28 and TRBJ2-7, with a weak D call TRBD1 (6 bases). Germline V gene sequence: CDR1 MDHEN, CDR2 SYDVKM. This CDR3 spans 14 amino acids. Trimming stripped 1 base from V and 5 bases from J, with 12 bases between. The CDR3 coding sequence is TGTGCCAGCAGTTTATTCCCACAGGGACACGAGCAGTACTTC. Translated, it gives CASSLFPQGHEQYF.

This chain links TRBV7-2 with TRBJ2-1; TRBD2 agrees at 8 bases. V lost 5 bases to trimming and J lost 5 bases; unmatched junction nucleotides: 5. The CDR3 extends over 14 amino acids. Germline CDR1 reads SGHTA; CDR2 reads FQGNSA. Here the CDR3 DNA reads TGTGCCAGCAGCACCCTAGCGGGCCACAATGAGCAGTTCTTC. Translating gives CASSTLAGHNEQFF.

This clone was counted a few times. The rearrangement uses TRBV5-4 and TRBJ2-7; 8 bases are a match to TRBD1. The ends lost 3 bases at V and 3 bases at J; junction bases unmatched: 5. The CDR3 is 14 amino acids. Germline V CDR1 and CDR2: SGHNT, YYREEE (reference sequence). CDR3 bases: TGTGCCAGCAGCTCACCAGGGGGCGGCTACGAGCAGTACTTC. It specifies CASSSPGGGYEQYF. The full variable domain, in which reference TRBV5-4 and TRBJ2-7 provide the parts outside the CDR3, is ETGVTQSPTHLIKTRGQQVTLRCSSQSGHNTVSWYQQALGQGPQFIFQYYREEENGRGNFPPRFSGLQFPNYSSELNVNALELDDSALYLCASSSPGGGYEQYFGPGTRLTVT.

The chain has TRBV6-1 and TRBJ2-7, with 10 bases identical to TRBD1. Unmatched junction bases numbered 8, after V lost 3 bases and J lost 3 bases. CDR3 length equals 16 residues. Germline V gives CDR1 MNHNS, CDR2 SASEGT. CDR3 sequence: CASSELPGQGFYEQYF. The CDR3 DNA follows: TGTGCCAGCAGTGAGCTTCCGGGACAGGGGTTCTACGAGCAGTACTTC.